The present entry profiles one TCR beta chain with its context. Its antigen remains undetermined. It has no much larger one-base neighbor in the sample; base qualities were not kept. The data stem from a study of radiotherapy plus CTLA-4 blockade in lung cancer listed by TCRdb under 2018. As for the study more broadly: Among the enrolled patients, roughly 19% had an objective response, and 25% to 40% reached disease control.

From the cysteine up to the phenylalanine, the CDR3 has a length of 14 residues. Of all the DNA, just the CDR3 is kept, 42 bases in frame from base 1. The germline V gene gives CDR1 as MDHEN and CDR2 as SYDVKM. V loses 6 bases, J loses 0 bases, and the germline ends lie 9 bases apart. Focal radiation therapy combined with CTLA-4 blockade (ipilimumab) was tested in patients with chemo-refractory metastatic non-small-cell lung cancer. The investigation overall reported the following: After treatment with radiotherapy and ipilimumab, TCR clones that originated in tumors expanded in peripheral blood. Early dynamic changes in blood T cell clones, together with increased serum interferon-beta after radiation, were reported as the strongest predictors of response.

Library method: the immunoSEQ multiplex PCR assay. TCRdb obtained this table from immuneACCESS and retained in-frame rearrangements with V and J assigned. These tables miss some clones; where compared with another copy, unresolved V genes account for less than half of the shortfall, and the remainder is unexplained. The sample table shows some 94,000 clones, and 82% are seen once. Around 25% of the sample belongs to the ten largest clones. This sequence was found in a human donor with non-small cell lung cancer that progressed on radiotherapy plus ipilimumab. The V gene is TRBV28 and the J gene is TRBJ2-4; tentative D gene TRBD2, with 6 bases matching. Source: peripheral blood, taken from a patient treated with radiotherapy plus ipilimumab. At the DNA level, the sequence is TGTGCCAGCAGGCCGGGACTAGCCAAAAACATTCAGTACTTC. This is translated as CASRPGLAKNIQYF.